The source of this T cell receptor (beta chain) is a study of tumor-infiltrating lymphocytes in primary liver carcinoma. Unsorted bulk tissue of roughly 18-31 mg yielded co-extracted RNA and DNA. All of the tumor samples contained over 75% viable tumor cells. Looked up from germline, CDR1 is MDHEN and CDR2 is SYDVKM. This CDR3 is 14 amino acids long. From about 530 ng total RNA, TCR beta cDNA was generated with a primer in the constant region. A slightly modified ARM-PCR protocol with three nested multiplex PCR rounds produced these TCR beta libraries. Two initial PCR rounds of around 10 cycles each paired TRBV1-TRBV30 forward primers with a C-beta reverse primer. MiXCR, run by TCRdb on the multiplex PCR reads, gives a single entry per CDR3 protein. The sample carries about 120,000 distinct CDR3 sequences, 50% to 70% recorded once. In regard to this clonotype: What it recognizes is unknown.

Findings of the study overall: Top-250-clone fractions were significantly higher in tumors than in blood (p = 0.039). The study found tumor-adjacent and tumor-blood pairs overlapped less than tumor region pairs.

The material sequenced was liver tumor tissue from sampling region 1. Sample subset: tumor region T1, superior pole. The source is a woman in her sixties or seventies with primary liver carcinoma and hepatitis B virus infection. The rearrangement uses TRBV28 and TRBJ1-1, with D tentatively TRBD1 (6 bases). In DNA, the CDR3 is TGTGGCAGTTGGGCAGGGGATGGAGACACTGAAGCTTTCTTT. Its translation is CGSWAGDGDTEAFF.